One T cell receptor (beta chain) is described in this entry. As yet, its antigen is unknown. Germline V CDR1 and CDR2: MDHEN, SYDVKM. Trimming stripped 5 bases from V and 7 bases from J, with 17 bases between. This CDR3 has 14 amino acids. The data derive from a study of cytomegalovirus exposure and HLA in healthy donors. Study findings and constraints: Clusters of TCRs from the first cohort tended to co-occur in the 95 to 150 validation repertoires (as a later analysis found).

Some clones are missing from TCRdb's copy, which holds only in-frame ones; the method was immunoSEQ multiplex PCR. The sample contains about 110,000 clones, about 87% of which appear only once. Sequencing was done on a sample of PBMCs. J is TRBJ1-2 and V is TRBV28; D is undetermined. The receptor comes from a woman aged 18-30 years in good health and CMV-seropositive. The CDR3 DNA sequence: TGTGCCAGCAGTCCGGATTTGGCGGCTGCTGGCTACACCTTC. Translated, it gives CASSPDLAAAGYTF.